These 32 T cell receptor beta chains share one sample of origin, sequenced in a study of cytomegalovirus exposure and HLA in healthy donors. This PCR relied on a set of 60 Vbeta primers and 13 Jbeta primers. Sequencing used immunoSEQ multiplex PCR; TCRdb keeps in-frame clones, though not all of them. The sample lists tens of thousands of clones, approximately 67% occurring once. Sample: PBMCs. The receptors were gathered from a man aged 25 to 40 in good health and CMV-seronegative.

The rearrangement joins TRBV5-4 to TRBJ2-7, with TRBD2 as a possible D gene (6 bases). The V end was cut by 5 bases, the J end by 2 bases, with 11 bases between. From germline, CDR1 is SGHNT and CDR2 YYREEE (reference sequence). The CDR3 totals 13 residues. CDR3 amino acids: CASRSGLAYEQYF. CDR3 DNA: TGTGCCAGCAGATCGGGACTCGCCTACGAGCAGTACTTC.

This clone is a singleton in its sample. The rearrangement joins TRBV6-1 to TRBJ2-7, with 10 bases aligning to TRBD1. The CDR3 extends over 16 amino acids. The germline V gene encodes CDR1 MNHNS and CDR2 SASEGT. Germline trimming cut 1 base from V and 5 bases from J; bases unmatched to any gene: 8. CDR3 sequence: CASSEGDRGGQDEQYF. The CDR3 DNA is TGTGCCAGCAGTGAAGGGGACAGGGGAGGTCAAGACGAGCAGTACTTC.

This clone was observed a few times. J is TRBJ2-3 and V is TRBV27; D is uncertain. The germline V gene has CDR1 MNHEY and CDR2 SMNVEV (reference sequence). V shed 5 bases and J shed 2 bases, with 11 bases lying between them. The CDR3 has 14 amino acids. The CDR3 region is CASSVDTNTDTQYF. CDR3 coding DNA: TGTGCCAGCAGTGTAGACACCAACACAGATACGCAGTATTTT.

The table lists this clone with a few counts. The V gene is TRBV11-1, the J gene TRBJ2-5; no reliable D call. CDR1 is SGHAT and CDR2 is FQDESV in the germline V gene (reference sequence). V lost 2 bases to trimming and J lost 5 bases, with 12 bases between them. The CDR3 contains 14 residues. The CDR3 loop reads CASSLRRGRETQYF. CDR3 sequence (DNA): TGTGCCAGCAGCTTAAGGCGTGGCAGGGAGACCCAGTACTTC. Full variable domain (missing parts from reference TRBV11-1 and TRBJ2-5): EAEVAQSPRYKITEKSQAVAFWCDPISGHATLYWYRQILGQGPELLVQFQDESVVDDSQLPKDRFSAERLKGVDSTLKIQPAELGDSAMYLCASSLRRGRETQYFGPGTRLLVL.

The chain employs TRBV6-6 and TRBJ1-5; 9 bases fit TRBD1. J was trimmed by 6 bases and V by 7 bases; bases with no gene match: 10. CDR3 length: 15 residues. Germline V gene data show CDR1 as MNHNY and CDR2 as SVGAGI (reference sequence). The DNA for the CDR3 is TGTGCCAGCAACTCTCCGGGACAGGGCGTTCAGCCCCAGCATTTT. The encoded protein is CASNSPGQGVQPQHF.

This chain joins TRBV2 and TRBJ2-3; D unclear. Germline V lookup: CDR1 SNHLY, CDR2 FYNNEI. V lost 3 bases and J lost 5, with 15 bases in between. CDR3 length equals 15 residues. The CDR3 nucleotides are TGTGCCAGCAGTGAGCGGTCCAGAGATGAAGATACGCAGTATTTT. Its protein is CASSERSRDEDTQYF.

J is TRBJ1-1 and V is TRBV2; TRBD1 might be the D (6 bases). Germline V gene data show CDR1 as SNHLY and CDR2 as FYNNEI. The CDR3 runs 15 residues. The V gene lost 1 base and the J gene lost 5 bases, with 14 bases spanning the gap. The CDR3 reads CASSEEGAGTTEAFF. The CDR3 coding sequence is TGTGCCAGCAGTGAAGAGGGAGCCGGGACAACTGAAGCTTTCTTT.

This clone was picked up one time. This sequence joins TRBV12-5 and TRBJ2-7; D is unclear. Germline V CDR1 and CDR2: LGHNT, FRNRAP. The CDR3 contains 11 residues. V shed 6 bases and J shed 6 bases, with 9 bases lying between them. The CDR3: CASGYFPEQYF. CDR3 nucleotide sequence: TGTGCTAGTGGCTATTTCCCCGAGCAGTACTTC.

V gene TRBV10-3 combines with J gene TRBJ2-2, with 7 bases fitting TRBD1. The trim removed 4 bases at V and 2 bases at J, leaving 1 base unmatched. The germline gives CDR1 ENHRY, CDR2 SYGVKD. This CDR3 has 14 amino acids. CDR3 amino acids: CAISGDRNTGELFF. The CDR3 DNA reads as TGTGCCATCAGTGGGGACAGAAACACCGGGGAGCTGTTTTTT.

Details on this clone: A read error likely explains this, since a far larger clone differs by one base. The conserved final phenylalanine or tryptophan is absent from the CDR3, which likely points to a read error. The chain joins TRBV6-5 to TRBJ2-6; 11 bases agree with TRBD2. CDR1 and CDR2 from the germline V gene are MNHEY and SVGAGI. CDR3 length: 16 residues. After removal of 2 bases from V and 3 bases from J, the junction contained 0 bases not matched to a gene. The CDR3 is CASSYTSGSGANVLTV. The DNA of the CDR3 is TGTGCCAGCAGTTACACTAGCGGGAGTGGGGCCAACGTCCTGACTGTC.

The V and J genes are TRBV10-1 and TRBJ2-1; TRBD1 aligns across 8 bases. V shed 6 bases, J shed 3 bases, and the junction held 7 bases outside the gene matches. The germline gives CDR1 WNHNN, CDR2 SYGVQD (reference sequence). The CDR3 is 15 residues long. CDR3 nucleotide sequence: TGCGCCAGCAGCGTTGGACAGGGCCTCTACAATGAGCAGTTCTTC. Amino acid sequence: CASSVGQGLYNEQFF.

V is TRBV20-1 and J is TRBJ2-1; D is unclear. The CDR3 spans 11 residues. Germline loops: CDR1 DFQATT, CDR2 SNEGSKA (reference sequence). Trimming pared 6 bases from V and 6 bases from J, leaving 9 bases between. In DNA form, the CDR3 reads TGCAGTGCCTCCCTAGGCAATGAGCAGTTCTTC. Its translation: CSASLGNEQFF.

The chain employs TRBV7-9 and TRBJ2-1; TRBD2 matches at 10 bases. Unmatched junction bases numbered 10, after V lost 3 bases and J lost 5 bases. CDR1 is SEHNR, CDR2 FQNEAQ, per germline (reference sequence). The CDR3 has 17 residues. CDR3 coding DNA: TGTGCCAGCAGCTTCGACCTAGCGGGAGATCTTAACAATGAGCAGTTCTTC. Its translation is CASSFDLAGDLNNEQFF.

V is TRBV19 and J is TRBJ2-3, with no clear D. This CDR3 is 15 amino acids long. V shed 2 bases and J shed 2 bases, with 11 bases lying between them. Germline CDR1 and CDR2: LNHDA and SQIVND (reference sequence). In DNA form, the CDR3 reads TGTGCCAGTAGTATAAAGTGGGCCTACACAGATACGCAGTATTTT. It is translated as CASSIKWAYTDTQYF.

This clone was seen more than once but under ten times. The J gene is TRBJ2-3, the V gene TRBV7-6; 10 nucleotides align to TRBD2. This CDR3 region has 16 residues. V gave up 5 bases and J gave up 1 base; unmatched junction bases: 6. Germline loops: CDR1 SGHVS, CDR2 FNYEAQ. The CDR3 sequence is CASSTGTSARTDTQYF. CDR3 sequence (DNA): TGTGCCAGCAGCACGGGGACTAGCGCCCGCACAGATACGCAGTATTTT.

The sample holds one count of this clone. V is TRBV15 and J is TRBJ2-1, with 10 bases matching TRBD2. This CDR3 is built from 16 residues. The V gene's germline CDR1 is LNHNV and CDR2 YYDKDF (reference sequence). The J segment lost 6 bases and the V segment lost 2 bases, leaving 7 bases of the junction unmatched. CDR3 nucleotide sequence: TGTGCCACCAGCAGACAGCGGGAGGGCCTTTTCAATGAGCAGTTCTTC. Protein: CATSRQREGLFNEQFF.

The chain is built from TRBV6-4 and TRBJ2-2; 8 positions match TRBD1. This CDR3 has 16 amino acids. V shed 5 bases and J 1 base; nucleotides not matched to a gene: 6. Per germline, CDR1 MRHNA and CDR2 SNTAGT. The CDR3 nucleotides are TGTGCCAGCAGTAGGTCCGGGACAGGGAACACCGGGGAGCTGTTTTTT. It codes for CASSRSGTGNTGELFF.

The rearrangement joins TRBV11-2 to TRBJ1-1; TRBD1 matches 12 bases. The length of the CDR3 is 14 residues. Germline values: CDR1 SGHAT, CDR2 FQNNGV. V was clipped by 1 base and J by 12 bases; unmatched bases: 6. CDR3 nucleotides: TGTGCCAGCAGCTTAGTAGGGACAGGGGGCTATACTTTCTTT. Its protein product is CASSLVGTGGYTFF.

This clone occurred a few times. J is TRBJ2-7 and V is TRBV11-2; 9 positions agree with TRBD2. The V segment lost 5 bases and the J segment 1 base; nucleotides outside the gene matches: 6. Germline CDR1 reads SGHAT; CDR2 reads FQNNGV. The CDR3 has 15 residues. The CDR3 DNA reads as TGTGCCAGCAGCCATGGACTAGCGACTTCCTACGAGCAGTACTTC. Protein: CASSHGLATSYEQYF.

This clone was counted between two and nine times. It is unclear where the CDR3 begins or ends on the DNA, so no DNA is shown, and the CDR3 is as TCRdb lists it. V gene TRBV6-5 combines with J gene TRBJ1-1; the table assigns TRBD1, which was not confirmed against the DNA. Germline-derived CDR1 and CDR2 are MNHEY and SVGAGI. Inclusive of both ends, the CDR3 amounts to 12 amino acids. The CDR3 here is CASSYWGQGTFF.

The rearrangement joins TRBV19 to TRBJ1-1, with a weak D call TRBD1 (5 bases). In germline, CDR1 is LNHDA, CDR2 SQIVND (reference sequence). The ends were cut back, 2 bases at V and 6 bases at J, with 7 bases in the middle. The CDR3 totals 12 residues. This CDR3 reads CASSISTAEAFF. For the CDR3, the DNA is TGTGCCAGTAGTATATCGACAGCTGAAGCTTTCTTT.

The chain links TRBV5-1 to TRBJ2-7; tentatively, D is TRBD1 (5 bases). CDR3 size: 14 residues. Germline-derived CDR1 and CDR2 are SGHRS and YFSETQ. Trimming took 0 bases from V and 4 from J, leaving 11 bases between them. The CDR3 coding sequence is TGCGCCAGCAGCTTGGTTCGGCAGGGTTACGAGCAGTACTTC. It codes for CASSLVRQGYEQYF.

The chain recombines TRBV30 with TRBJ1-2; 11 bases fit TRBD1. Per the germline V gene, CDR1 is GTSNPN and CDR2 is SVGIG (reference sequence). V lost 1 base, J lost 4 bases, and 5 bases stayed unmatched. The CDR3 totals 15 residues. Written as DNA, the CDR3 is TGTGCCTGGAGTGCTGCGGGACAGGGGGTCTATGGCTACACCTTC. Protein product: CAWSAAGQGVYGYTF.

This clone was seen a few times. The rearrangement uses TRBV4-1 and TRBJ1-1; D gene ambiguous. This CDR3 has 16 amino acids. V lost 1 base, J lost 1 base, and 13 bases lay in between. CDR1 is MGHRA, CDR2 YSYEKL, per germline. CDR3 sequence reads: CASSQGSGGRNTEAFF. Here the CDR3 DNA reads TGCGCCAGCAGCCAAGGATCTGGCGGGAGGAACACTGAAGCTTTCTTT.

This clone came up a few times. This sequence joins TRBV7-8 and TRBJ2-7; 7 bases agree with TRBD1. Germline V lookup: CDR1 SGHVS, CDR2 FQNEAQ. The CDR3 contains 15 residues. The V and J ends lost 5 bases and 1 base, in that order; junction bases with no gene match: 8. The CDR3 coding sequence is TGTGCCAGCAGCGTATTGGACAGGCAATCCTACGAGCAGTACTTC. It codes for CASSVLDRQSYEQYF. Using reference TRBV7-8 and TRBJ2-7 for the parts outside the CDR3, the full variable domain is GAGVSQSPRYKVAKRGQDVALRCDPISGHVSLFWYQQALGQGPEFLTYFQNEAQLDKSGLPSDRFFAERPEGSVSTLKIQRTQQEDSAVYLCASSVLDRQSYEQYFGPGTRLTVT.

V usage is TRBV7-9 and J usage is TRBJ1-2, with D uncertain. Trimming left V 3 bases short and J 5 bases short, with 19 bases between. The CDR3 consists of 16 residues. The germline V gene has CDR1 SEHNR and CDR2 FQNEAQ (reference sequence). CDR3 residues: CASSFWSDRDRYGYTF. The CDR3 coding sequence is TGTGCCAGCAGCTTTTGGTCAGATCGGGATCGGTATGGCTACACCTTC.

This clone was observed a single time. An end of the junction does not agree with germline; a read error may underlie this. J is TRBJ2-2 and V is TRBV6-4, with D possibly being TRBD2 (6 bases). The CDR3 is 15 residues long. Germline CDR1 is MRHNA and CDR2 is SNTAGT. Written as DNA, the CDR3 is TGTGCCAGCAGTGACTCCTCCGAGAACACCGGGGGGCTGTTTTTT. It encodes CASSDSSENTGGLFF.

This clone was seen a handful of times. The gene calls are TRBV6-5 and TRBJ2-3; 7 nucleotides agree with TRBD2. V gave up 6 bases and J gave up 5 bases; unmatched junction bases: 11. Germline V gives CDR1 MNHEY, CDR2 SVGAGI. The CDR3 spans 15 residues. The CDR3 here is CASRNSGAGIDTQYF. For the CDR3, the DNA is TGTGCCAGCAGAAATTCTGGAGCGGGAATAGATACGCAGTATTTT.

The chain carries TRBV5-1 and TRBJ1-4; 9 bases are shared with TRBD1. The CDR3 consists of 20 residues. CDR1 is SGHRS, CDR2 YFSETQ, per germline. The trim removed 4 bases at V and 1 base at J, leaving 17 bases unmatched. For the CDR3, the DNA is TGCGCCAGCAGCCCGACGGCTTCAACGGGACAGGGCCTAACTAATGAAAAACTGTTTTTT. Encoded protein: CASSPTASTGQGLTNEKLFF. The whole variable domain, filled in from reference TRBV5-1 and TRBJ1-4, reads KAGVTQTPRYLIKTRGQQVTLSCSPISGHRSVSWYQQTPGQGLQFLFEYFSETQRNKGNFPGRFSGRQFSNSRSEMNVSTLELGDSALYLCASSPTASTGQGLTNEKLFFGSGTQLSVL.

The chain couples TRBV5-6 to TRBJ2-1; no firm D call. Trimming pared 2 bases from V and 2 bases from J, leaving 11 bases between. The CDR3 contains 15 residues. Germline V gene data show CDR1 as SGHDT and CDR2 as YYEEEE. CDR3 sequence: CASSFGSYAYNEQFF. For the CDR3, the DNA is TGTGCCAGCAGCTTCGGGTCCTACGCCTACAATGAGCAGTTCTTC.

The V and J genes are TRBV27 and TRBJ2-5; 7 nucleotides agree with TRBD2. Germline V gene sequence: CDR1 MNHEY, CDR2 SMNVEV (reference sequence). This CDR3 is 16 amino acids long. The V segment lost 4 bases and the J segment 5 bases; nucleotides outside the gene matches: 13. DNA for the CDR3: TGTGCCAGCAGTTCCCTAGCCAGCGGGATGGGGGAGACCCAGTACTTC. Translating it yields CASSSLASGMGETQYF.

V usage is TRBV4-1 and J usage is TRBJ2-7; TRBD2 agrees at 9 bases. The CDR3 covers 18 residues. The J segment lost 0 bases and the V segment lost 1 base, leaving 10 bases of the junction unmatched. Germline V CDR1 and CDR2: MGHRA, YSYEKL. The CDR3 coding sequence is TGCGCCAGCAGCCAAGCTCCGCATAGACTAGCGGACTCCTACGAGCAGTACTTC. Translating it yields CASSQAPHRLADSYEQYF.